The 25 T cell receptor beta chains presented below share a single source sample, sequenced in a study of cytomegalovirus exposure and HLA in healthy donors. The PCR had 60 Vbeta and 13 Jbeta primers. Clones were sequenced by immunoSEQ multiplex PCR, and TCRdb holds only the in-frame ones, with some missing. The sample holds 200,000 to 250,000 clones, about 89% seen once. Sequenced input: PBMCs. The receptors here all came from a woman aged 18-29 years in good health and CMV-seronegative.

The chain employs TRBV7-2 and TRBJ2-7; TRBD2 agrees at 11 bases. CDR1 SGHTA and CDR2 FQGNSA come from the germline V gene. This CDR3 comprises 17 residues. The trim removed 5 bases at V and 2 bases at J, leaving 11 bases unmatched. DNA for the CDR3: TGTGCCAGCAGCACTCGAACCCTAGCGGGAGGCCCCTACGAGCAGTACTTC. Its translation: CASSTRTLAGGPYEQYF.

The chain combines TRBV19 with TRBJ1-2; no definite D call. Trimming took 2 bases from V and 1 from J, leaving 14 bases between them. The CDR3 has 16 amino acids. Looked up from germline, CDR1 is LNHDA and CDR2 is SQIVND (reference sequence). The CDR3: CASSILGRSGNYGYTF. CDR3 bases: TGTGCCAGTAGTATACTCGGCAGGTCCGGTAACTATGGCTACACCTTC.

The CDR3 sequence is CAWSPGSGYEQYF. The CDR3 DNA sequence: TGTGCCTGGAGCCCCGGGAGTGGGTACGAGCAGTACTTC. The rearrangement joins TRBV30 to TRBJ2-7; perhaps TRBD2 as D (6 bases). The CDR3 sequence is 13 residues long. The germline gives CDR1 GTSNPN, CDR2 SVGIG (reference sequence). V lost 3 bases and J lost 4, with 13 bases in between.

The count of this clone is one. This chain uses TRBV21-1 with TRBJ2-3; TRBD2 is the table's D call, not checked against the DNA. TRBV21-1 is termed a pseudogene. The CDR3 contains 18 residues. CDR3 sequence: CASSTTALTSGNTDTQYF. CDR3 coding DNA: TGTGCCAGCAGCACTACTGCGCTGACTAGCGGAAACACAGATACGCAGTATTTT.

The J gene is TRBJ1-1, the V gene TRBV27, with D possibly matching TRBD1 (6 bases). The V gene's germline CDR1 is MNHEY and CDR2 SMNVEV (reference sequence). This CDR3 has 14 amino acids. Trimming stripped 7 bases from V and 5 bases from J, with 17 bases between. The CDR3 nucleotides read TGTGCCAGCATATCTTTGGAGGGGGGGACTGAAGCTTTCTTT. The encoded protein is CASISLEGGTEAFF.

The chain couples TRBV7-2 to TRBJ2-2, with D maybe TRBD1 (6 bases). Germline CDR1 and CDR2: SGHTA and FQGNSA. The CDR3 is 16 amino acids. V was pared by 3 bases and J by 7 bases, with 18 bases between. The CDR3 reads CASSFAPQGRVGELFF. In DNA form, the CDR3 reads TGTGCCAGCAGCTTCGCCCCACAGGGACGGGTCGGGGAGCTGTTTTTT.

A few counts support this clone. The chain is built from TRBV11-3 and TRBJ2-7; 7 bases are shared with TRBD1. Germline V gives CDR1 SGHNT, CDR2 YENEEA. Trimming at V came to 2 bases and at J to 5 bases, leaving 6 bases not matched to a gene. The CDR3 has 14 amino acids. The CDR3 loop is CASSLFTGANEQYF. CDR3 nucleotide sequence: TGTGCCAGCAGCTTATTTACAGGGGCTAACGAGCAGTACTTC.

V is TRBV10-1 and J is TRBJ2-1, with 9 nucleotides matching TRBD1. CDR3 length: 15 amino acids. Looked up from germline, CDR1 is WNHNN and CDR2 is SYGVQD (reference sequence). V was clipped by 5 bases and J by 7 bases; unmatched bases: 9. CDR3: CASSPGTGYRNEQFF. CDR3 bases: TGCGCCAGCAGTCCCGGGACAGGGTACAGGAATGAGCAGTTCTTC.

The chain uses TRBV11-2 and TRBJ1-2, with a weak D call TRBD1 (6 bases). Between the trimmed V and J ends, which lost 5 bases and 3 bases, there was a span of 16 bases. Germline V lookup: CDR1 SGHAT, CDR2 FQNNGV. CDR3 length: 15 amino acids. CDR3 nucleotide sequence: TGTGCCAGCAGCCTACAGGGTCGGGGCTACTATGGCTACACCTTC. This codes for CASSLQGRGYYGYTF. Drawing the rest from reference TRBV11-2 and TRBJ1-2, the complete variable domain is EAGVAQSPRYKIIEKRQSVAFWCNPISGHATLYWYQQILGQGPKLLIQFQNNGVVDDSQLPKDRFSAERLKGVDSTLKIQPAKLEDSAVYLCASSLQGRGYYGYTFGSGTRLTVV.

The chain employs TRBV19 and TRBJ1-2; 7 nucleotides match TRBD1. The junction had 5 bases not matched to a gene; V was cut back by 7 bases and J by 3 bases. Germline V gene sequence: CDR1 LNHDA, CDR2 SQIVND (reference sequence). The CDR3 consists of 13 residues. This chain's CDR3 is CASTKGQYYGYTF. The CDR3, as DNA: TGTGCCAGTACCAAGGGACAGTACTATGGCTACACCTTC.

The chain links TRBV4-3 to TRBJ1-1, with TRBD1 matching 12 bases. The CDR3 consists of 15 residues. Per germline, CDR1 LGHNA and CDR2 YSLEER. The CDR3, as DNA: TGCGCTGAAGCCGGGACAGGGGGCCGAGGGACTGAAGCTTTCTTT. Amino acid sequence: CAEAGTGGRGTEAFF.

The rearrangement joins TRBV29-1 to TRBJ2-3; D is possibly TRBD1 (5 bases). Germline V gene lookup returns CDR1 SQVTM and CDR2 ANQGSEA. The CDR3 totals 14 residues. V lost 3 bases to trimming and J lost 6 bases, with 16 bases between them. For the CDR3, the DNA is TGCAGCGTTGAGGAAGGGGCTCCTAAGGATACGCAGTATTTT. Translation gives CSVEEGAPKDTQYF.

The chain couples TRBV9 to TRBJ1-1, with TRBD1 matching 8 bases. After removal of 4 bases from V and 7 bases from J, the junction contained 9 bases not matched to a gene. This CDR3 has 14 residues. From germline, CDR1 is SGDLS and CDR2 YYNGEE. The CDR3 DNA sequence: TGTGCCAGCAGCCCTCGGGGACAGGCGATTGAAGCTTTCTTT. This translates into CASSPRGQAIEAFF.

In this sample, this clone turned up once. V and J are TRBV14 and TRBJ1-2, with D possibly TRBD1 on 5 matching bases. Germline assignment: CDR1 SGHDN and CDR2 FVKESK. The V and J ends lost 1 base and 4 bases respectively, with 10 bases between them. The CDR3 length is 14 residues. CDR3 coding DNA: TGTGCCAGCAGCCAAGGCAACGGGGGCTATGGCTACACCTTC. Its translation is CASSQGNGGYGYTF.

The rearrangement links TRBV13 to TRBJ1-2; 7 bases align to TRBD1. V gave up 0 bases and J gave up 4 bases; unmatched junction bases: 5. The CDR3 is 15 residues long. In germline, CDR1 is PRHDT, CDR2 FYEKMQ (reference sequence). CDR3 in amino acids: CASSLGGDRSYGYTF. The CDR3 nucleotides read TGTGCCAGCAGCTTAGGAGGGGACAGATCCTATGGCTACACCTTC.

The gene calls are TRBV7-9 and TRBJ2-1; the match to TRBD2 covers 15 bases. The CDR3 has 19 residues. V dropped 5 bases and J dropped 0; count of bases not matched to a gene: 8. The germline V gene encodes CDR1 SEHNR and CDR2 FQNEAQ (reference sequence). CDR3 nucleotide sequence: TGTGCCAGCAGCCCAGGACTAGCGGGAGGGTTTAGCTCCTACAATGAGCAGTTCTTC. The encoded protein is CASSPGLAGGFSSYNEQFF.

The rearrangement joins TRBV5-6 to TRBJ2-7, with a weak D call TRBD1 (6 bases). The CDR3 contains 16 residues. Trimming shortened V by 4 bases and J by 0 bases, and 17 bases separated the two germline ends. CDR1 is SGHDT and CDR2 is YYEEEE in the germline V gene. CDR3 nucleotides: TGTGCCAGCAGCCCGTTTGGGGGCGGCTACTCCTACGAGCAGTACTTC. It translates to CASSPFGGGYSYEQYF.

V and J are TRBV27 and TRBJ1-2, with unresolved D. Trimming cost V 6 bases and J 4 bases, with 18 bases left between them. The CDR3 totals 15 residues. Germline-derived CDR1 and CDR2 are MNHEY and SMNVEV (reference sequence). The CDR3, as DNA: TGTGCCAGCAGAGTCAAATGGGCCCCTTTCTATGGCTACACCTTC. Amino acid sequence: CASRVKWAPFYGYTF.

The chain recombines TRBV5-6 with TRBJ1-1; D remains ambiguous. The V and J ends lost 1 base and 8 bases respectively, with 9 bases between them. This CDR3 has 12 residues. Germline lookup yields CDR1 SGHDT and CDR2 YYEEEE. CDR3 bases: TGTGCCAGCAGCTTGATGACAAGGGAAGCTTTCTTT. Its protein is CASSLMTREAFF.

This chain links TRBV4-2 with TRBJ2-1; 9 bases fit TRBD2. CDR1 LGHNA and CDR2 YNFKEQ come from the germline V gene. Trimming took 7 bases from V and 1 from J; bases not matched to a gene: 11. The CDR3 is 17 amino acids. The CDR3 coding sequence is TGTGCCAGCAACCCGATTCCCAGCGGGGGGTCCTACAATGAGCAGTTCTTC. This translates into CASNPIPSGGSYNEQFF.

This chain connects TRBV10-3 to TRBJ2-7; unclear D gene. The CDR3 sequence is 15 residues long. Trimming took 0 bases from V and 0 from J, leaving 9 bases between them. From germline, CDR1 is ENHRY and CDR2 SYGVKD. The CDR3 sequence: CAISESSIPSYEQYF. CDR3 coding DNA: TGTGCCATCAGTGAGTCGTCCATCCCCTCCTACGAGCAGTACTTC.

This clone has a single count. The V and J genes are TRBV6-4 and TRBJ2-5; tentative D call: TRBD1 (5 bases). In germline, CDR1 is MRHNA, CDR2 SNTAGT. Deletions cut 9 bases from V and 4 bases from J, with 24 bases between. CDR3 length: 16 residues. In DNA form, the CDR3 reads TGTGCCAGGCCACCTCGAGACAGATCCCCGGTAGAGACCCAGTACTTC. As protein: CARPPRDRSPVETQYF.

This clone was recorded only once. This rearrangement joins TRBV21-1 to TRBJ1-2; the table's TRBD1 call for D was not verified on the DNA. TRBV21-1 is an annotated pseudogene. This CDR3 contains 15 residues. CDR3 coding DNA: TGTGCCAGCAGCAAAGGCAGGGCCGTCTTCAGTGGCTACACCTTC. It yields the protein CASSKGRAVFSGYTF.

The rearrangement joins TRBV5-1 to TRBJ1-5; 8 bases map to TRBD1. Germline loops: CDR1 SGHRS, CDR2 YFSETQ. V trimming: 4 bases; J trimming: 7 bases; junction bases outside the gene matches: 7. The CDR3 contains 14 residues. As DNA, the CDR3 is TGCGCCAGCAGCACTGGACAGGGTGGACAGCCCCAGCATTTT. Protein sequence: CASSTGQGGQPQHF.

This sequence joins TRBV11-2 and TRBJ1-4; TRBD1 agrees at 8 bases. Trimming removed 1 base from V and 8 bases from J; junction bases left unmatched: 6. Germline V gene lookup returns CDR1 SGHAT and CDR2 FQNNGV. The length of the CDR3 is 15 residues. CDR3 sequence reads: CASSLGDRGGEKLFF. The CDR3 DNA follows: TGTGCCAGCAGCTTAGGAGACAGGGGTGGCGAAAAACTGTTTTTT. Supplemented by reference TRBV11-2 and TRBJ1-4, the full variable domain reads EAGVAQSPRYKIIEKRQSVAFWCNPISGHATLYWYQQILGQGPKLLIQFQNNGVVDDSQLPKDRFSAERLKGVDSTLKIQPAKLEDSAVYLCASSLGDRGGEKLFFGSGTQLSVL.